The subject of this entry is one T cell receptor beta chain. A read error may account for a junction end that differs from germline. This specimen belongs to a study of T-cell reconstitution after alpha-beta-depleted transplantation in children. Unique molecular identifiers tagged the TCRbeta library. TCRdb analysed the PCR reads with MiXCR anew, one entry per CDR3 protein. The sample yields approximately 400,000 distinct CDR3 sequences, roughly a tenth seen once. The sample here was PBMCs from the stem cell graft donor, taken from the stem cell graft. This clonotype was obtained from a human donor who donated a stem cell graft to a child with acute myeloid leukemia.

CDR3 in amino acids: CSVGLRQGALVGDETHYF. The CDR3, as DNA: TGCAGCGTTGGGCTGAGACAGGGGGCCCTGGTGGGGGATGAGACCCACTACTTC. This rearrangement joins TRBV29-1 to TRBJ2-5; 10 bases are shared with TRBD1. Germline CDR1 SQVTM, CDR2 ANQGSEA. This CDR3 has 18 amino acids.